These 20 T cell receptor beta chains share one sample of origin, sequenced in a study of shared T cell receptors in the human thymus. The repertoire was sequenced with immunoSEQ multiplex PCR; TCRdb's copy has only in-frame clones and lacks some. The table shows 500,000 to 550,000 clones, with about 84% occurring only once. These data are also associated with another study on human thymus T cells.

The sample was thymocytes. These receptors were taken from a boy younger than two with a congenital heart defect.

In this sample, this clone turned up a few times. The V call is TRBV4-3, the J call TRBJ1-4; D is ambiguous. Between the trimmed V and J ends, which lost 4 bases and 5 bases, there was a span of 11 bases. Germline V gives CDR1 LGHNA, CDR2 YSLEER. The CDR3 length is 14 residues. CDR3 nucleotides: TGCGCCAGCAGCCCGACGGCAGGAAATGAAAAACTGTTTTTT. Its translation is CASSPTAGNEKLFF.

The rearrangement uses TRBV27 and TRBJ1-5; D unresolved. From germline, CDR1 is MNHEY and CDR2 SMNVEV (reference sequence). The CDR3 runs 15 residues. V lost 0 bases and J lost 0, with 6 bases in between. CDR3 amino acids: CASSLSAYSNQPQHF. The CDR3 DNA reads as TGTGCCAGCAGTTTATCAGCTTATAGCAATCAGCCCCAGCATTTT.

The rearrangement links TRBV25-1 to TRBJ2-1, with D unresolved. Germline CDR1 is MGHDK and CDR2 is SYGVNS. The CDR3 totals 12 residues. V lost 8 bases and J 7 bases, leaving 12 bases between the germline ends. The DNA of the CDR3 is TGTGCCAGCGCCAGTCGCCGAAATGAGCAGTTCTTC. This codes for CASASRRNEQFF.

The chain links TRBV5-4 to TRBJ2-1; 8 bases align to TRBD2. J gave up 2 bases and V 4 bases, and 8 bases lay outside the gene matches. Germline V gives CDR1 SGHNT, CDR2 YYREEE (reference sequence). The CDR3 has 16 residues. The CDR3 protein is CASSPSGGRTYNEQFF. CDR3 nucleotide sequence: TGTGCCAGCAGCCCCTCGGGGGGGAGGACCTACAATGAGCAGTTCTTC.

This CDR3 is CTSSQGERAIRSSYNEQFF. CDR3 DNA sequence: TGCACCAGCAGCCAAGGAGAGCGGGCGATTCGTAGCTCCTACAATGAGCAGTTCTTC. This sequence joins TRBV1 and TRBJ2-1; the table's D call, TRBD2, was not checked against the DNA. TRBV1 is recorded as a pseudogene. The CDR3 covers 19 residues.

The J gene is TRBJ1-1, the V gene TRBV10-2, with TRBD1 identical over 9 bases. Germline V lookup: CDR1 WSHSY, CDR2 SAAADI. Trimming cost V 3 bases and J 6 bases; bases outside gene matches: 8. The CDR3 covers 15 residues. The CDR3 DNA reads as TGCGCCAGCAGTGATTCCCGGGACAGGGCCGCTGAAGCTTTCTTT. Its translation: CASSDSRDRAAEAFF.

The chain employs TRBV6-1 and TRBJ2-1, with no clear D. The CDR3 extends over 12 amino acids. Per the germline V gene, CDR1 is MNHNS and CDR2 is SASEGT. The V end lost 2 bases, the J end lost 15 bases, and 14 bases lay between the germline ends. CDR3 residues: CASSEMRPPPFF. CDR3 DNA sequence: TGTGCCAGCAGTGAAATGCGGCCCCCCCCGTTCTTC.

The chain links TRBV7-9 to TRBJ2-7; 9 nucleotides agree with TRBD2. With 0 bases clipped from V and 0 bases from J, the junction kept 3 bases outside the gene matches. This CDR3 is 16 amino acids long. Germline loops: CDR1 SEHNR, CDR2 FQNEAQ (reference sequence). CDR3 in DNA: TGTGCCAGCAGCTTAGCTGCTAGCGGGATCTCCTACGAGCAGTACTTC. Its translation: CASSLAASGISYEQYF.

The V call is TRBV5-6, the J call TRBJ2-7; the D is unclear. CDR1 and CDR2 (germline): SGHDT, YYEEEE. V gave up 4 bases and J gave up 3 bases, with 14 bases separating them. The CDR3 extends over 14 amino acids. The chain's CDR3 is CASSLRPRIYEQYF. The CDR3 DNA reads as TGTGCCAGCAGCCTACGACCTAGGATCTACGAGCAGTACTTC.

The chain has TRBV11-2 and TRBJ2-7; D ambiguous. Germline V gene lookup returns CDR1 SGHAT and CDR2 FQNNGV. The CDR3 length is 14 residues. Deletions cut 5 bases from V and 1 base from J, with 12 bases between. The CDR3 spells CASSLDNTSYEQYF. As DNA, the CDR3 is TGTGCCAGCAGCCTCGATAATACTTCCTACGAGCAGTACTTC.

This chain connects TRBV5-1 to TRBJ2-7, with D tentatively TRBD2 (5 bases). The CDR3 has 13 amino acids. Looked up from germline, CDR1 is SGHRS and CDR2 is YFSETQ. Deletions cut 0 bases from V and 7 bases from J, with 11 bases between. The CDR3 DNA sequence: TGCGCCAGCAGCTTGGCACAGACGGGGGAGCAGTACTTC. Residues: CASSLAQTGEQYF.

This clone has only one observation. The sample contains more than one DNA sequence encoding this CDR3. V gene TRBV28 combines with J gene TRBJ2-7; 9 bases align to TRBD2. V lost 4 bases, J lost 2 bases, and 3 bases stayed unmatched. The germline gives CDR1 MDHEN, CDR2 SYDVKM. This CDR3 has 14 amino acids. The CDR3 DNA reads TGTGCCAGCAGTTCGCTAGCGGGACCCTACGAGCAGTACTTC. This codes for CASSSLAGPYEQYF.

V and J are TRBV18 and TRBJ2-3, with 9 bases identical to TRBD1. CDR1 and CDR2 from the germline V gene are KGHSH and LQKENI. J gave up 2 bases and V 8 bases, and 11 bases lay outside the gene matches. The CDR3 runs to 16 residues. Here the CDR3 reads CASTLTGGPPTDTQYF. DNA for the CDR3: TGTGCCAGCACCCTGACAGGGGGTCCCCCCACAGATACGCAGTATTTT.

This sequence joins TRBV29-1 and TRBJ1-1, with 8 bases aligning to TRBD1. Germline CDR1 reads SQVTM; CDR2 reads ANQGSEA. The CDR3 is 17 amino acids. The V gene end was trimmed by 4 bases and the J gene end by 1 base; junction bases not matched to a gene: 14. In DNA form, the CDR3 reads TGCAGCGTTGTAGGGGGGGCAGGGGGCGCCAGGAACACTGAAGCTTTCTTT. It encodes CSVVGGAGGARNTEAFF.

The V and J genes are TRBV30 and TRBJ1-5; TRBD1 matches at 9 bases. Looked up from germline, CDR1 is GTSNPN and CDR2 is SVGIG (reference sequence). Trimming took 0 bases from V and 2 from J; bases not matched to a gene: 8. There are 17 residues in the CDR3. Here the CDR3 reads CAWSVSNRGLGNQPQHF. The CDR3 region has the DNA TGTGCCTGGAGTGTTTCTAACAGGGGGCTGGGCAATCAGCCCCAGCATTTT.

The genes are TRBV5-1 and TRBJ2-7, with 12 positions matching TRBD1. The CDR3 covers 18 residues. The V segment lost 4 bases and the J segment 0 bases; nucleotides outside the gene matches: 11. Per germline, CDR1 SGHRS and CDR2 YFSETQ. The CDR3 DNA is TGCGCCAGCAGCCCCGTCCCGGGACAGGGGGCGAGCTCCTACGAGCAGTACTTC. Its translation is CASSPVPGQGASSYEQYF.

The chain uses TRBV19 and TRBJ2-7; 10 nucleotides agree with TRBD1. V shed 5 bases and J 0 bases; nucleotides not matched to a gene: 4. Germline V gene sequence: CDR1 LNHDA, CDR2 SQIVND (reference sequence). The CDR3 totals 15 residues. CDR3 sequence reads: CASSVRDRGSYEQYF. The CDR3 DNA follows: TGTGCCAGTAGTGTCCGGGACAGGGGCTCCTACGAGCAGTACTTC.

The chain joins TRBV25-1 to TRBJ2-7; 10 bases line up with TRBD2. The V gene's germline CDR1 is MGHDK and CDR2 SYGVNS. The CDR3 loop spans 13 amino acids. V gave up 7 bases and J gave up 6 bases; unmatched junction bases: 6. In nucleotides, the CDR3 is TGTGCCAGCACAGAGCGGGAGGGGGGCGAGCAGTACTTC. Protein: CASTEREGGEQYF.

The rearrangement uses TRBV6-4 and TRBJ2-3; D is perhaps TRBD2 (6 bases). Trimming pared 3 bases from V and 2 bases from J, leaving 15 bases between. This CDR3 has 16 residues. The germline gives CDR1 MRHNA, CDR2 SNTAGT. The CDR3 sequence: CASSEFLSGITDTQYF. The CDR3 region has the DNA TGTGCCAGCAGTGAGTTCCTTAGCGGAATCACAGATACGCAGTATTTT.

This chain joins TRBV4-1 and TRBJ1-4; D gene ambiguous. CDR3 length: 20 amino acids. Trimming left V 1 base short and J 9 bases short, with 30 bases between. Germline CDR1 is MGHRA and CDR2 is YSYEKL. This chain's CDR3 is CASSQVSPPHNGWKMKKLFF. In DNA form, the CDR3 reads TGCGCCAGCAGCCAAGTTTCCCCTCCGCACAACGGGTGGAAAATGAAAAAACTGTTTTTT.